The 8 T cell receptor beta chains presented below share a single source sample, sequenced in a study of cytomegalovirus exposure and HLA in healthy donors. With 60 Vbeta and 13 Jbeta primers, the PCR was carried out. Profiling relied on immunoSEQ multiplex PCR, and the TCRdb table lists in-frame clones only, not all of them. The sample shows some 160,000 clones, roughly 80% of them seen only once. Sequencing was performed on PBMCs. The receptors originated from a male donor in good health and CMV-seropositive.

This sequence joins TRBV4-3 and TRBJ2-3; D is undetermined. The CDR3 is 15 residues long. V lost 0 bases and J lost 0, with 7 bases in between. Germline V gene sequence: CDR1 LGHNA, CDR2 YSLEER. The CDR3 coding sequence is TGCGCCAGCAGCCAAGAGACGACAAGCACAGATACGCAGTATTTT. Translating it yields CASSQETTSTDTQYF.

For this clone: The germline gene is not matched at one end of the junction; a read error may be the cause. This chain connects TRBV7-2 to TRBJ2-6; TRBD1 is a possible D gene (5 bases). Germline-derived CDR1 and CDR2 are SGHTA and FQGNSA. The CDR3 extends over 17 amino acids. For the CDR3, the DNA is TGTGCCAGCAGCTTAGTTGGGGCGAACTCTGGGGCCAACGGCCTGACTTTC. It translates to CASSLVGANSGANGLTF.

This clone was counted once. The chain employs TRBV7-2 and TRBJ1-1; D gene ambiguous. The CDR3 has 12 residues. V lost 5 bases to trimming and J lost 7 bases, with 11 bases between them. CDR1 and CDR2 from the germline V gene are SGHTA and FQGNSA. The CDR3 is CASSPSVGEAFF. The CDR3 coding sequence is TGTGCCAGCAGCCCCTCCGTCGGTGAAGCTTTCTTT.

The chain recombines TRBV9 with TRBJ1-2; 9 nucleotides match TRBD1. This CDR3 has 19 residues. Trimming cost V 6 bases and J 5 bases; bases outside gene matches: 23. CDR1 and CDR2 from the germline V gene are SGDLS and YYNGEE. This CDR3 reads CASIKGQGPSPALAYGYTF. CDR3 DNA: TGTGCCAGCATTAAAGGACAGGGGCCCTCCCCGGCTTTGGCGTATGGCTACACCTTC.

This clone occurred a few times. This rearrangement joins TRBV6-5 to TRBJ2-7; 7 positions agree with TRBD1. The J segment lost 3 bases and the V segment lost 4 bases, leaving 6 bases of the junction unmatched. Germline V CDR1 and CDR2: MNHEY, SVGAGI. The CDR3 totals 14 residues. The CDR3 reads CASSFGTANYEQYF. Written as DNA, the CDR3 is TGTGCCAGCAGTTTTGGGACAGCGAACTACGAGCAGTACTTC.

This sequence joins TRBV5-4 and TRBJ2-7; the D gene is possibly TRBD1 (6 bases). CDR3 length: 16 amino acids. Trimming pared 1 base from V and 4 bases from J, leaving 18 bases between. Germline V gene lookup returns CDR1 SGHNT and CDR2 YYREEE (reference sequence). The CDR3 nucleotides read TGTGCCAGCAGCTTGAACCAACAGGGTGTTGGTTACGAGCAGTACTTC. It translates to CASSLNQQGVGYEQYF.

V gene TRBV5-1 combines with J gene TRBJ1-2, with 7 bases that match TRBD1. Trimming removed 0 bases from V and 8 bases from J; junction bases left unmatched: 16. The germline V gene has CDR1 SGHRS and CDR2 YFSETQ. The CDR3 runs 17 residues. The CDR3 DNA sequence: TGCGCCAGCAGCTTGGAACTACACAGGGGCTACGTCGCAGGCTACACCTTC. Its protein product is CASSLELHRGYVAGYTF.

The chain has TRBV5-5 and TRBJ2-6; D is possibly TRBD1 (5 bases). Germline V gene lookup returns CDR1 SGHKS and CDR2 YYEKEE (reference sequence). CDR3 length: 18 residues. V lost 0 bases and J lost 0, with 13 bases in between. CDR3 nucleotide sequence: TGTGCCAGCAGCTTGGATACAGGTCATCTCTCTGGGGCCAACGTCCTGACTTTC. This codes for CASSLDTGHLSGANVLTF.